These 7 T cell receptor beta chains were all obtained from the same sample, sequenced in a study of PD-1 blockade in classical Hodgkin lymphoma. Brentuximab vedotin exposure varied among the patients, all of whom had relapsed after autologous stem cell transplantation. Assay: immunoSEQ multiplex PCR; the TCRdb copy retains only in-frame clones and omits some. Of approximately 160,000 clones listed, about 81% are singletons. The sample in question was peripheral blood mononuclear cells (PBMCs), obtained before the second cycle of nivolumab. These TCRs come from a human donor with classical Hodgkin lymphoma.

This CDR3 reads CASSPPNRGPSAGANVLTF. The CDR3 DNA reads as TGTGCCAGCTCACCACCCAACAGGGGTCCCTCCGCTGGGGCCAACGTCCTGACTTTC. The chain couples TRBV18 to TRBJ2-6, with 7 bases fitting TRBD1. This CDR3 has 19 residues. V was pared by 0 bases and J by 2 bases, with 10 bases of the junction left unmatched. Germline CDR1 is KGHSH and CDR2 is LQKENI.

The V and J genes are TRBV7-3 and TRBJ2-2; tentatively, D is TRBD2 (6 bases). CDR1 SGHTA and CDR2 FQGTGA come from the germline V gene. V lost 4 bases and J 1 base, leaving 13 bases between the germline ends. The length of the CDR3 is 16 residues. The CDR3 here is CASSSLGGLNTGELFF. Here the CDR3 DNA reads TGTGCCAGCAGCTCCCTGGGGGGTTTGAACACCGGGGAGCTGTTTTTT.

The chain is built from TRBV6-6 and TRBJ1-6; D gene uncertain. Germline values: CDR1 MNHNY, CDR2 SVGAGI (reference sequence). The V end lost 6 bases, the J end lost 9 bases, and 9 bases lay between the germline ends. The CDR3 runs 12 residues. The CDR3 loop is CASRILGSPLHF. CDR3 DNA sequence: TGTGCCAGCAGGATCTTAGGTTCACCCCTCCACTTT.

This clone was observed once. The chain employs TRBV6-4 and TRBJ1-2; maybe TRBD1 (5 bases). Germline values: CDR1 MRHNA, CDR2 SNTAGT. The CDR3 is 18 amino acids. The V end was cut by 4 bases, the J end by 3 bases, with 24 bases between. This CDR3 reads CASSGNPGGGAGDYGYTF. In DNA, the CDR3 is TGTGCCAGCAGTGGGAATCCTGGGGGAGGGGCGGGTGACTATGGCTACACCTTC.

This chain joins TRBV19 and TRBJ1-6; D is perhaps TRBD1 (5 bases). CDR1 LNHDA and CDR2 SQIVND come from the germline V gene (reference sequence). The length of the CDR3 is 11 residues. V lost 6 bases to trimming and J lost 10 bases, with 7 bases between them. This chain's CDR3 is CASREGSPLHF. The CDR3 DNA is TGTGCCAGTAGAGAGGGGTCACCCCTCCACTTT.

This chain connects TRBV30 to TRBJ2-7; possible D gene TRBD2, 6 bases. V was clipped by 0 bases and J by 0 bases, with 6 bases between them. This CDR3 contains 13 residues. The germline V gene encodes CDR1 GTSNPN and CDR2 SVGIG (reference sequence). CDR3 in DNA: TGTGCCTGGAGTGTAGCGGGCTCCTACGAGCAGTACTTC. This translates into CAWSVAGSYEQYF. The full variable domain, in which reference TRBV30 and TRBJ2-7 provide the parts outside the CDR3, is SQTIHQWPATLVQPVGSPLSLECTVEGTSNPNLYWYRQAAGRGLQLLFYSVGIGQISSEVPQNLSASRPQDRQFILSSKKLLLSDSGFYLCAWSVAGSYEQYFGPGTRLTVT.

The rearrangement joins TRBV5-1 to TRBJ1-4; 11 nucleotides align to TRBD1. This CDR3 spans 16 amino acids. Per germline, CDR1 SGHRS and CDR2 YFSETQ. J gave up 2 bases and V 4 bases, and 4 bases lay outside the gene matches. CDR3 sequence reads: CASSTGQGGTNEKLFF. The CDR3 nucleotides are TGCGCCAGCAGCACGGGACAGGGGGGCACTAATGAAAAACTGTTTTTT.